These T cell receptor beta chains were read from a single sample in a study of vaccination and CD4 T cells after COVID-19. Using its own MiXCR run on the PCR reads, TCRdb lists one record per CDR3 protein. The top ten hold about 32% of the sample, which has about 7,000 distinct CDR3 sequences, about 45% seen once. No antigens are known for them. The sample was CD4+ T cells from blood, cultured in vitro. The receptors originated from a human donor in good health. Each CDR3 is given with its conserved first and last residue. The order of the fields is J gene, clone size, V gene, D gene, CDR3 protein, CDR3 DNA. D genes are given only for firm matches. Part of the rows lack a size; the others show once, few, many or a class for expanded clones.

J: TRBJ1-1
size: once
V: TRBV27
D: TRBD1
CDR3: CAVWDSPMNTEAFF
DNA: TGTGCCGTATGGGACAGCCCTATGAACACTGAAGCTTTCTTT

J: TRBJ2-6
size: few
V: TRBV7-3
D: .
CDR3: CASSTTGTGANVLTF
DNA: TGTGCCAGCAGCACCACAGGGACCGGGGCCAACGTCCTGACTTTC

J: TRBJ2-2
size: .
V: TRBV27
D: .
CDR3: CASSLYRQSNTGELFF
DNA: TGTGCCAGCAGTTTATATCGCCAGTCGAACACCGGGGAGCTGTTTTTT

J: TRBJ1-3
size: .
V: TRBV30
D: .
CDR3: CAWDLSGNTIYF
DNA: TGTGCCTGGGACCTCTCTGGAAACACCATATATTTT

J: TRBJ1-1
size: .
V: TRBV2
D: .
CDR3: CASREGTEAFF
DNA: TGTGCCAGCAGGGAGGGGACTGAAGCTTTCTTT

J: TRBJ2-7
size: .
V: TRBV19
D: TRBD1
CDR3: CASSLRDSYEQYF
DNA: TGTGCCAGTAGTCTCAGGGACAGCTACGAGCAGTACTTC

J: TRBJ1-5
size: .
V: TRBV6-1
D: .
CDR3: CASSPQEGNQPQHF
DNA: TGTGCCAGCAGTCCCCAGGAAGGTAATCAGCCCCAGCATTTT

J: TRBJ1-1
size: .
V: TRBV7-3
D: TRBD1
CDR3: CASSLQGGTEAFF
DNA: TGTGCCAGCAGCTTACAGGGGGGCACTGAAGCTTTCTTT

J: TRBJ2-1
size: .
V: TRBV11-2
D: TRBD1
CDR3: CASSLGTGDNEQFF
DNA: TGTGCCAGCAGCTTAGGAACAGGGGATAATGAGCAGTTCTTC

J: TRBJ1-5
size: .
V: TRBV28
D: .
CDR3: CASSLLNQPQHF
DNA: TGTGCCAGCAGTTTGCTCAATCAGCCCCAGCATTTT

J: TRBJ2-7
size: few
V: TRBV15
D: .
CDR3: CATSRDLGDEQYF
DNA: TGTGCCACCAGCAGAGATCTTGGAGACGAGCAGTACTTC

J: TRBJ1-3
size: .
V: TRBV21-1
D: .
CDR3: CASSKGPFTSGNTIYF
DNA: TGTGCCAGCAGCAAAGGCCCGTTTACCTCTGGAAACACCATATATTTT

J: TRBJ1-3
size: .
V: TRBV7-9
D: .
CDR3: CASSAPTTVGNTIYF
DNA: TGTGCCAGCAGCGCACCGACGACTGTTGGAAACACCATATATTTT

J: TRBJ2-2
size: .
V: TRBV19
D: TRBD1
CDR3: CASMVETGYSGELFF
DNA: TGTGCCAGTATGGTCGAGACAGGGTATTCCGGGGAGCTGTTTTTT

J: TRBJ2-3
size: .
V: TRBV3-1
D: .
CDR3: CASSNTWGGHVTTDTQYF
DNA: TGTGCCAGCAGCAATACCTGGGGGGGGCACGTAACCACAGATACGCAGTATTTT

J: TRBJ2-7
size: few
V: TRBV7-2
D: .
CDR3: CASSLARGISYEQYF
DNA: TGTGCCAGCAGCTTAGCCCGGGGCATCTCCTACGAGCAGTACTTC

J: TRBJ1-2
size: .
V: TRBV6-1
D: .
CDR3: CASTPGPNYGYTF
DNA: TGTGCCAGCACCCCGGGACCTAACTATGGCTACACCTTC

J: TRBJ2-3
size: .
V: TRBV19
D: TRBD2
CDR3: CASRSTSGATGTQYF
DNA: TGTGCCAGTAGAAGTACTAGCGGGGCGACAGGTACGCAGTATTTT

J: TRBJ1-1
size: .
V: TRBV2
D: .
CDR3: CASGTLNTEAFF
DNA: TGTGCCAGCGGGACGTTGAACACTGAAGCTTTCTTT

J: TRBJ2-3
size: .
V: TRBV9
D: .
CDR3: CASSANTDTQYF
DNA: TGTGCCAGCAGCGCAAACACAGATACGCAGTATTTT

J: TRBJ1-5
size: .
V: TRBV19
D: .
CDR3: CASSMGVQPQHF
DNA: TGTGCCAGTAGTATGGGGGTTCAGCCCCAGCATTTT

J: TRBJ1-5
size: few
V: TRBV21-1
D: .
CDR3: CASNILRGPSRNQPQHF
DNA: TGTGCCAGCAACATCCTCCGGGGGCCCTCCCGAAATCAGCCCCAGCATTTT

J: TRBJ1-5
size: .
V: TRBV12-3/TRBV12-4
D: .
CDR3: CASSLRQVPNQPQHF
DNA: TGTGCCAGCAGCCTTCGACAGGTTCCTAATCAGCCCCAGCATTTT

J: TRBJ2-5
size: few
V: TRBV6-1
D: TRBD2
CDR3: CASSETSGGAETQYF
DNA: TGTGCCAGCAGTGAAACTAGCGGGGGGGCGGAGACCCAGTACTTC

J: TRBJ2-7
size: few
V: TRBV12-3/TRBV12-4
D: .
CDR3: CASSPGMGEQYF
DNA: TGTGCCAGCAGTCCGGGAATGGGCGAGCAGTACTTC

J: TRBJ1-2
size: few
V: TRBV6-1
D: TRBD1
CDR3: CASSLQGYGYTF
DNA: TGTGCCAGCAGTCTACAGGGGTACGGCTACACCTTC

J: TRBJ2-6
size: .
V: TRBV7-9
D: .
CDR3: CASALGANVLTF
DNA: TGTGCAAGCGCCCTTGGGGCCAACGTCCTGACTTTC

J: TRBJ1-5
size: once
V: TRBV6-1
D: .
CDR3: CASRKGVPDNQPQHF
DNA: TGTGCCAGCAGAAAAGGGGTGCCCGACAATCAGCCCCAGCATTTT

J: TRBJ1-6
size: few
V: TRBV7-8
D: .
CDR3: CASSIHGSPLHF
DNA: TGTGCCAGCAGTATACATGGTTCACCCCTCCACTTT

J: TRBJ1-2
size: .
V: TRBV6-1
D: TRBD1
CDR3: CASSGWAGGRTGYTF
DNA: TGTGCCAGCAGTGGGTGGGCAGGGGGCCGTACTGGCTACACCTTC

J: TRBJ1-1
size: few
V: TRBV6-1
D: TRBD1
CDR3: CASRPGGEAFF
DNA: TGTGCCAGCAGACCAGGGGGGGAAGCTTTCTTT

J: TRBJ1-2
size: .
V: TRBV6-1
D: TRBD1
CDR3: CASSEMGTGEYGYTF
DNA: TGTGCCAGCAGTGAAATGGGGACAGGGGAATATGGCTACACCTTC

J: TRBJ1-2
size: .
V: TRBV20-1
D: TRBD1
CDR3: CSARPPGTGSLLNTF
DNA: TGCAGTGCTAGACCACCAGGGACAGGGTCTCTATTAAACACCTTC

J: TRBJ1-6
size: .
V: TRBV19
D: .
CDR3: CASSTTGTPSYNSPLHF
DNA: TGTGCCAGTAGTACCACGGGAACCCCATCCTATAATTCACCCCTCCACTTT

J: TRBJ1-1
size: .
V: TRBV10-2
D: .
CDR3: CASSESGITEAFF
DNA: TGCGCCAGCAGTGAATCCGGGATCACTGAAGCTTTCTTT

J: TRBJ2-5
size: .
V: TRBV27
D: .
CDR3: CASGTPLRDESRKTQYF
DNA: TGTGCCAGCGGCACTCCCCTCCGGGACGAGTCACGGAAGACCCAGTACTTC

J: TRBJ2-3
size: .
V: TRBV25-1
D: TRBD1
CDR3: CASSERQGATDTQYF
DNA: TGTGCCAGCAGTGAAAGACAGGGGGCCACAGATACGCAGTATTTT

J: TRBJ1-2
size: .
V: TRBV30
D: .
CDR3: CVSPSATGYGYTF
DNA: TGTGTATCCCCCTCGGCGACTGGGTATGGCTACACCTTC

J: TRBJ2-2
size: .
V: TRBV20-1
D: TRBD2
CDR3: CSAPSERGAAGELFF
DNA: TGCAGTGCGCCTTCCGAGCGGGGTGCGGCCGGGGAGCTGTTTTTT

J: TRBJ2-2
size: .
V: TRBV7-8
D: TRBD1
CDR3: CASSLDRAAGELFF
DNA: TGTGCCAGCAGCTTGGACAGGGCAGCCGGGGAGCTGTTTTTT

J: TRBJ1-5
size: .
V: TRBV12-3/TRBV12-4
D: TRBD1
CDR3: CASSVTGNQPQHF
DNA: TGTGCCAGCAGTGTGACAGGGAATCAGCCCCAGCATTTT

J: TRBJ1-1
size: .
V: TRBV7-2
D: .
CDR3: CASSFLVGPGDTEAFF
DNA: TGTGCCAGCAGCTTTCTAGTGGGGCCAGGTGACACTGAAGCTTTCTTT

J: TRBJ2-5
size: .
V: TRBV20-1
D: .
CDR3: CSASQRVLLRETQYF
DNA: TGCAGTGCTAGTCAAAGGGTCCTACTACGGGAGACCCAGTACTTC

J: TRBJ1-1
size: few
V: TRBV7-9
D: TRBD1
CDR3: CASSQKLSLEGTDEAFF
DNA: TGTGCCAGCAGCCAGAAGCTTAGTCTCGAGGGGACAGATGAAGCTTTCTTT

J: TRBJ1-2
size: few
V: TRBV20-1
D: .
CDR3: CSASRGNYGYTF
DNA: TGCAGTGCCAGCAGGGGTAACTATGGCTACACCTTC

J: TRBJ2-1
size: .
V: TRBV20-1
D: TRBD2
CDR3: CSARKLAGGNNEQFF
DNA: TGCAGTGCTAGGAAACTAGCGGGGGGGAACAATGAGCAGTTCTTC

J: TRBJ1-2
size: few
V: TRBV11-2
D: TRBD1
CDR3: CASSLGGTGVYGYTF
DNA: TGTGCCAGCAGCTTAGGAGGTACAGGGGTCTATGGCTACACCTTC

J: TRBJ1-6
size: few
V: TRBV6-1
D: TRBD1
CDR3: CASSVGQNNSPLHF
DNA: TGTGCCAGCAGCGTGGGACAGAATAATTCACCCCTCCACTTT

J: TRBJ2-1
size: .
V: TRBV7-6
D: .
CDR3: CASSLNSAGVNEQFF
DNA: TGTGCTAGCAGCTTAAATTCCGCCGGGGTCAATGAGCAGTTCTTC

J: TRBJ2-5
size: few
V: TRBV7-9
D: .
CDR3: CASSLASGVSGGTQYF
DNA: TGTGCCAGCAGCTTGGCATCAGGGGTTAGTGGAGGGACCCAGTACTTC

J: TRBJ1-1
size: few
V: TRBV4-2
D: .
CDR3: CASSQFAGMNTEAFF
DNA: TGTGCCAGCAGCCAATTTGCAGGTATGAACACTGAAGCTTTCTTT

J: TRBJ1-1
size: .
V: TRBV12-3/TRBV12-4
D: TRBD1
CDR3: CASSRTGGGGTEAFF
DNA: TGTGCCAGCAGTCGGACAGGGGGAGGTGGCACTGAAGCTTTCTTT

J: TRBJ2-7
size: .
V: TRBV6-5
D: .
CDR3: CASSYSISTSDPYEQYF
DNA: TGTGCCAGCAGTTACTCTATTTCTACCTCGGACCCCTACGAGCAGTACTTC